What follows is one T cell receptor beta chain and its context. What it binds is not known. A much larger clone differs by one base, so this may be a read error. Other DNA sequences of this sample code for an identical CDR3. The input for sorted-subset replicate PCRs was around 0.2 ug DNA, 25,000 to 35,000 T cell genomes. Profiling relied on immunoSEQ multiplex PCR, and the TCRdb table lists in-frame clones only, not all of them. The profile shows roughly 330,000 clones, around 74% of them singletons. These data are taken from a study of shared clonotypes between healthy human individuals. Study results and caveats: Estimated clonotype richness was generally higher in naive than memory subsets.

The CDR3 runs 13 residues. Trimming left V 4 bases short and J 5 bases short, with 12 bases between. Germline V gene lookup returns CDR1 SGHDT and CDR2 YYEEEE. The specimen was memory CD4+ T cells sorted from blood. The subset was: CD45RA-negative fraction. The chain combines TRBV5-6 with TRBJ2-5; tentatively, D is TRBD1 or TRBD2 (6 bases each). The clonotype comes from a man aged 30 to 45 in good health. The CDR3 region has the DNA TGTGCCAGCAGCCGCGGGACACAGGAGACCCAGTACTTC. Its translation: CASSRGTQETQYF.